This TCR beta chain was captured in a study of a mutant IDH1 vaccine in newly diagnosed glioma. Whole-study context: Sex distribution of treated patients was around 62% male and about 38% female; mean age was 40.4 years. Prior therapy was radiotherapy, temozolomide, or both; most received both. Notes on the study in general: Apparently unrelated to pseudoprogression were changes in the top peripheral T cell clonotypes.

As for time point: week 11, during vaccination. A single vaccine dose contained 300 ug of mutant IDH1 20-mer peptide, and topical imiquimod was used with it. Donor tumors were new WHO grade 3 or 4 IDH1-mutant, ATRX-lost astrocytomas. Note on this clone: Its antigen is not known.

Sequenced by immunoSEQ multiplex PCR; TCRdb stores in-frame clones only, minus some. The sample lists some 130,000 clones; 80% were seen once. CDR3 size: 16 residues. In germline, CDR1 is LNHDA, CDR2 SQIVND (reference sequence). V gave up 7 bases and J gave up 5 bases; unmatched junction bases: 8. V usage is TRBV19 and J usage is TRBJ2-2; 12 nucleotides match TRBD2. This specimen consisted of PBMCs, obtained from a glioma patient whose treatment included an IDH1 peptide vaccine. The TCR was taken from a man aged 35 to 55 with glioma. CDR3 region: CASTRWGTSGTGELFF. The CDR3 DNA is TGTGCCAGTACCCGATGGGGGACTAGCGGGACCGGGGAGCTGTTTTTT. Using reference TRBV19 and TRBJ2-2 for the parts outside the CDR3, the full variable domain is DGGITQSPKYLFRKEGQNVTLSCEQNLNHDAMYWYRQDPGQGLRLIYYSQIVNDFQKGDIAEGYSVSREKKESFPLTVTSAQKNPTAFYLCASTRWGTSGTGELFFGEGSRLTVL.